The sequence of this T cell receptor beta chain was determined in a study of human T cells and chemical hapten exposure. Time point of the sample: patch test 2, 6 weeks after DPC sensitization. Treatment meaning: therapeutic diphenylcyclopropenone sensitization with weekly scalp DPC. Alopecia patients between 18 and 70 years old and suitable for DPC were used as donors. How the authors handled the data: TCRs per sample had a median of approximately 88,000 and ranged from about 23,224 to 700,000. TCRdb re-called the RACE reads with MiXCR, one entry per CDR3 protein. TCRdb's processing, not the study's, gives the V and J calls here. This table holds 75,000 to 100,000 distinct CDR3 sequences, approximately 8.6% found once. With V trimmed by 5 bases and J by 1 base, 9 bases remained unmatched. The germline V gene encodes CDR1 SEHNR and CDR2 FQNEAQ (reference sequence). This CDR3 has 16 amino acids.

The sequence was collected from a woman aged 40 to 50 with alopecia areata. Some clones in this sample may be carry-over from other donors' samples. The sample consisted of whole blood, taken in connection with sensitization to the hapten diphenylcyclopropenone (DPC). The chain uses TRBV7-9 and TRBJ2-7; TRBD1 agrees at 9 bases. This CDR3 is CASSEVLGTGSYEQYF. The CDR3 DNA follows: TGTGCCAGCAGCGAAGTCCTCGGGACAGGGTCCTACGAGCAGTACTTC. Variable domain in full (rest from reference TRBV7-9 and TRBJ2-7): DTGVSQNPRHKITKRGQNVTFRCDPISEHNRLYWYRQTLGQGPEFLTYFQNEAQLEKSRLLSDRFSAERPKGSFSTLEIQRTEQGDSAMYLCASSEVLGTGSYEQYFGPGTRLTVT.